The sequence of this T cell receptor (beta chain) was determined in a study of technical replicates of blood from a few donors. Sequencing was performed with immunoSEQ multiplex PCR; in TCRdb, only in-frame clones are kept and a portion is missing. The table lists around 95,000 clones, 90% to 95% of them singletons, with approximately 0.24% in the top ten. The CDR3 length is 14 residues. V was trimmed by 4 bases and J by 2 bases, leaving 14 bases between them. Germline V lookup: CDR1 GTSNPN, CDR2 SVGIG (reference sequence). The sample was T cells isolated from PBMCs. This rearrangement joins TRBV30 to TRBJ1-2, with D possibly TRBD1 on 5 matching bases. The source of this sequence is a human donor in good health. The CDR3 DNA is TGTGCCTGGAACCGCAGGGCGGGAAACTATGGCTACACCTTC. This sequence encodes CAWNRRAGNYGYTF. Combining the CDR3 with reference TRBV30 and TRBJ1-2 gives the whole variable domain SQTIHQWPATLVQPVGSPLSLECTVEGTSNPNLYWYRQAAGRGLQLLFYSVGIGQISSEVPQNLSASRPQDRQFILSSKKLLLSDSGFYLCAWNRRAGNYGYTFGSGTRLTVV.